One and the same sample provided the 6 T cell receptor beta chains below, sequenced in a study of blood T cell repertoires in COVID-19. Produced via immunoSEQ multiplex PCR; TCRdb's table is partial and in-frame only. The table has 200,000 to 250,000 clones, 80% seen once; the top ten hold 13%. The source material was peripheral blood. The receptors here all came from a human donor in a cohort sampled during active COVID-19.

In DNA, the CDR3 is TGTGCCAGCAGCTTGAGTTGGGACAGGGGTCGGCCCCAGCATTTT. It specifies CASSLSWDRGRPQHF. The V gene is TRBV5-6, the J gene TRBJ1-5; TRBD1 aligns across 10 bases. V shed 1 base and J 9 bases; nucleotides not matched to a gene: 7. This CDR3 is built from 15 residues. CDR1 and CDR2 (germline): SGHDT, YYEEEE.

This chain joins TRBV21-1 and TRBJ2-7; the DNA was not compared with TRBD2, the D call given in the table. TRBV21-1 is described as a pseudogene. The CDR3 extends over 15 amino acids. In DNA form, the CDR3 reads TGTGCCAGCAGCGCCCACCGGGGGGGTCACTACGAGCAGTACTTC. Translating gives CASSAHRGGHYEQYF.

V and J are TRBV18 and TRBJ1-3; D call uncertain. V gave up 3 bases and J gave up 1 base, with 19 bases separating them. Germline V gene lookup returns CDR1 KGHSH and CDR2 LQKENI. This CDR3 is 18 amino acids long. The CDR3 nucleotides read TGTGCCAGCTCACCGAAATTTACAGAGTATTTATCTGGAAACACCATATATTTT. Its translation is CASSPKFTEYLSGNTIYF.

The rearrangement joins TRBV7-9 to TRBJ1-5; maybe TRBD1 (5 bases). The CDR3 totals 14 residues. The V and J ends lost 5 bases and 4 bases respectively, with 12 bases between them. CDR1 is SEHNR and CDR2 is FQNEAQ in the germline V gene (reference sequence). The CDR3 DNA is TGTGCCAGCAGCCCGCGGGGCCCAAATCAGCCCCAGCATTTT. As protein: CASSPRGPNQPQHF. Full variable domain (remainder filled in from reference TRBV7-9 and TRBJ1-5): DTGVSQNPRHKITKRGQNVTFRCDPISEHNRLYWYRQTLGQGPEFLTYFQNEAQLEKSRLLSDRFSAERPKGSFSTLEIQRTEQGDSAMYLCASSPRGPNQPQHFGDGTRLSIL.

Worth noting for this clone: Other DNA sequences in this specimen translate into the identical CDR3. The chain is built from TRBV6-5 and TRBJ1-5; 10 nucleotides align to TRBD1. Germline V CDR1 and CDR2: MNHEY, SVGAGI. The CDR3 contains 13 residues. Unmatched junction bases numbered 3, after V lost 6 bases and J lost 7 bases. The CDR3 spells CASRGDRGQPQHF. The CDR3 DNA follows: TGTGCCAGCAGGGGGGACAGGGGACAGCCCCAGCATTTT.

Written as DNA, the CDR3 is TGTGCCAGCACAATAAACAGGGAGATCTATGGCTACACCTTC. Its translation is CASTINREIYGYTF. V usage is TRBV28 and J usage is TRBJ1-2; TRBD1 is a possible D gene (6 bases). Germline CDR1 is MDHEN and CDR2 is SYDVKM. This CDR3 is 14 amino acids long. V shed 7 bases and J shed 4 bases, with 16 bases lying between them.